The 25 T cell receptor beta chains below all came from one sample that was sequenced in a study of blood T cell repertoires in COVID-19. TCRdb's copy holds only in-frame clones and misses some; the assay was immunoSEQ multiplex PCR. The data hold about 430,000 clones, with 80% to 90% observed a single time. Sequencing was carried out using peripheral blood. Receptors originate from a man in his late teens or twenties with COVID-19, enrolled during active disease.

V is TRBV14 and J is TRBJ2-1; perhaps TRBD2 as D (6 bases). Trimming shortened V by 4 bases and J by 4 bases, and 14 bases separated the two germline ends. The CDR3 extends over 15 amino acids. CDR1 SGHDN and CDR2 FVKESK come from the germline V gene. The CDR3 loop reads CASSPDGSGYNEQFF. CDR3 in DNA: TGTGCCAGCAGCCCGGACGGGAGTGGGTACAATGAGCAGTTCTTC.

The sample holds a few counts of this clone. The genes are TRBV6-1 and TRBJ1-1; 10 positions match TRBD1. Germline V gene sequence: CDR1 MNHNS, CDR2 SASEGT. V trimming: 2 bases; J trimming: 5 bases; junction bases outside the gene matches: 5. The CDR3 extends over 15 amino acids. The CDR3 sequence is CASSERTGGKTEAFF. Here the CDR3 DNA reads TGTGCCAGCAGTGAAAGGACAGGGGGAAAGACTGAAGCTTTCTTT.

The chain is built from TRBV2 and TRBJ1-5; D unresolved. Germline V CDR1 and CDR2: SNHLY, FYNNEI. Between the trimmed V and J ends, which lost 2 bases and 0 bases, there was a span of 5 bases. This CDR3 region has 14 residues. CDR3 sequence: CASSEFYSNQPQHF. The CDR3 DNA sequence: TGTGCCAGCAGTGAATTCTATAGCAATCAGCCCCAGCATTTT.

The rearrangement uses TRBV7-8 and TRBJ1-2; possibly TRBD1 for D (6 bases). This CDR3 has 15 amino acids. V lost 5 bases and J 3 bases, leaving 16 bases between the germline ends. From germline, CDR1 is SGHVS and CDR2 FQNEAQ. The CDR3 loop is CASSPEGTRYYGYTF. CDR3 coding DNA: TGTGCCAGCAGCCCAGAAGGGACAAGGTACTATGGCTACACCTTC.

Here the CDR3 reads CATSDRVGDSTDTQYF. The CDR3 DNA follows: TGTGCCACCAGTGATAGAGTAGGGGATAGCACAGATACGCAGTATTTT. The chain employs TRBV24-1 and TRBJ2-3; maybe TRBD1 (5 bases). The CDR3 contains 16 residues. V lost 3 bases and J lost 0, with 12 bases in between. CDR1 is KGHDR and CDR2 is SFDVKD in the germline V gene.

The V gene is TRBV3-1 (or the pseudogene TRBV3-2), the J gene TRBJ1-6; D is undetermined. The germline CDR1 and CDR2 sequences are LGHDT and YNNKEL (reference sequence). Trimming took 1 base from V and 7 from J, leaving 14 bases between them. This CDR3 region has 16 residues. CDR3 amino acids: CASSQGLWAVNSPLHF. DNA for the CDR3: TGTGCCAGCAGCCAAGGTTTGTGGGCAGTAAATTCACCCCTCCACTTT.

The chain uses TRBV12-3 or TRBV12-4 and TRBJ2-7; D may be TRBD2 (5 bases). V lost 6 bases, J lost 5 bases, and 11 bases lay in between. The CDR3 length is 12 residues. The CDR3: CASRTTGNEQYF. DNA for the CDR3: TGTGCCAGCAGAACTACCGGGAACGAGCAGTACTTC.

V and J are TRBV15 and TRBJ2-5; D call uncertain. The CDR3 runs 13 residues. The germline V gene encodes CDR1 LNHNV and CDR2 YYDKDF (reference sequence). V dropped 0 bases and J dropped 4 bases, with 6 bases sitting between them. The CDR3 loop reads CATSREFGETQYF. For the CDR3, the DNA is TGTGCCACCAGCAGAGAATTCGGAGAGACCCAGTACTTC.

V and J are TRBV18 and TRBJ2-7; possible D gene TRBD2, 7 bases. Per germline, CDR1 KGHSH and CDR2 LQKENI. The CDR3 sequence is 16 residues long. Trimming took off 3 bases at V and 4 bases at J, with 19 bases between the two ends. DNA of the CDR3: TGTGCCAGCTCACCCGGGTCGGGGGGCCCTATTTACGAGCAGTACTTC. This sequence encodes CASSPGSGGPIYEQYF. Using reference TRBV18 and TRBJ2-7 for the parts outside the CDR3, the full variable domain is NAGVMQNPRHLVRRRGQEARLRCSPMKGHSHVYWYRQLPEEGLKFMVYLQKENIIDESGMPKERFSAEFPKEGPSILRIQQVVRGDSAAYFCASSPGSGGPIYEQYFGPGTRLTVT.

The V call is TRBV27, the J call TRBJ2-2, with TRBD1 matching over 9 bases. In germline, CDR1 is MNHEY, CDR2 SMNVEV (reference sequence). Unmatched junction bases numbered 10, after V lost 4 bases and J lost 7 bases. The CDR3 has 16 residues. In DNA form, the CDR3 reads TGTGCCAGCAGTTATCGGGGTTGGACAGGGGACGGGGAGCTGTTTTTT. Its protein is CASSYRGWTGDGELFF.

The rearrangement links TRBV13 to TRBJ2-1, with D perhaps matching TRBD1 (6 bases). Germline V gives CDR1 PRHDT, CDR2 FYEKMQ (reference sequence). The CDR3 is made up of 19 amino acids. Trimming left V 4 bases short and J 2 bases short, with 24 bases between. The CDR3 nucleotides read TGTGCCAGCAGCTCACAAAAGAGGACAGATGAGACTACCTACAATGAGCAGTTCTTC. Its protein is CASSSQKRTDETTYNEQFF.

The genes are TRBV9 and TRBJ2-1; 7 positions match TRBD2. Germline CDR1 and CDR2: SGDLS and YYNGEE. With V trimmed by 0 bases and J by 5 bases, 5 bases remained unmatched. The CDR3 is 15 amino acids. CDR3 in DNA: TGTGCCAGCAGCGTAGGCGGGAGTTTAAACAATGAGCAGTTCTTC. It specifies CASSVGGSLNNEQFF.

V usage is TRBV3-1 (or the pseudogene TRBV3-2) and J usage is TRBJ2-3; 7 nucleotides agree with TRBD1. V lost 4 bases, J lost 8 bases, and 15 bases stayed unmatched. Germline CDR1 is LGHDT and CDR2 is YNNKEL (reference sequence). The CDR3 is 16 amino acids. CDR3 loop: CASSPGQATSRGTQYF. CDR3 sequence (DNA): TGTGCCAGCAGCCCCGGACAGGCAACGTCCAGGGGTACGCAGTATTTT.

The genes are TRBV24-1 and TRBJ1-2; 7 nucleotides align to TRBD1. With 9 bases clipped from V and 7 bases from J, the junction kept 10 bases outside the gene matches. This CDR3 has 13 amino acids. CDR1 is KGHDR and CDR2 is SFDVKD in the germline V gene. CDR3 residues: CATGQTGTGGYTF. The CDR3 DNA reads as TGTGCCACCGGACAGACAGGGACGGGTGGCTACACCTTC.

The V and J genes are TRBV14 and TRBJ1-1, with D possibly being TRBD1 (5 bases). Germline V lookup: CDR1 SGHDN, CDR2 FVKESK. V dropped 1 base and J dropped 8 bases, with 8 bases sitting between them. This CDR3 is 12 amino acids long. CDR3: CASSQGKGEAFF. CDR3 bases: TGTGCCAGCAGCCAAGGAAAGGGGGAAGCTTTCTTT.

The chain has TRBV7-9 and TRBJ2-1; TRBD1 aligns across 7 bases. The V segment lost 5 bases and the J segment 9 bases; nucleotides outside the gene matches: 4. CDR1 SEHNR and CDR2 FQNEAQ come from the germline V gene (reference sequence). This CDR3 has 12 residues. For the CDR3, the DNA is TGTGCCAGCAGCGAACAGGGGCCTGAGCAGTTCTTC. It yields the protein CASSEQGPEQFF.

The chain links TRBV5-1 to TRBJ1-4; D unclear. The germline V gene has CDR1 SGHRS and CDR2 YFSETQ. This CDR3 is built from 16 residues. V was clipped by 4 bases and J by 4 bases, with 17 bases between them. CDR3 nucleotides: TGCGCCAGCAGCGCGGGGATGACATACGATAATGAAAAACTGTTTTTT. Translated: CASSAGMTYDNEKLFF.

The rearrangement links TRBV30 to TRBJ2-5, with D perhaps TRBD2 (7 bases). This CDR3 has 17 amino acids. V was cut by 0 bases and J by 1 base, with 18 bases left in between. Germline V lookup: CDR1 GTSNPN, CDR2 SVGIG (reference sequence). CDR3 in DNA: TGTGCCTGGAGTGTACGGGTAGGGGGGAGGGTCCAAGAGACCCAGTACTTC. The encoded protein is CAWSVRVGGRVQETQYF.

This chain connects TRBV12-5 to TRBJ1-1; 7 bases agree with TRBD1. After removal of 0 bases from V and 11 bases from J, the junction contained 15 bases not matched to a gene. The length of the CDR3 is 16 residues. Germline CDR1 reads LGHNT; CDR2 reads FRNRAP. CDR3 coding DNA: TGTGCTAGTGGTTTGGTAATCAGAACCGACAGGGTCGGTGCTTTCTTT. This gives the protein CASGLVIRTDRVGAFF.

This sequence joins TRBV5-1 and TRBJ2-1; D possibly corresponds to TRBD2 (6 bases). CDR1 and CDR2 from the germline V gene are SGHRS and YFSETQ. V lost 1 base, J lost 8 bases, and 7 bases lay in between. The CDR3 is 12 residues long. Here the CDR3 reads CASSLPSDEQFF. The CDR3 DNA reads as TGCGCCAGCAGCTTGCCTAGCGATGAGCAGTTCTTC. The whole variable domain, filled in from reference TRBV5-1 and TRBJ2-1, reads KAGVTQTPRYLIKTRGQQVTLSCSPISGHRSVSWYQQTPGQGLQFLFEYFSETQRNKGNFPGRFSGRQFSNSRSEMNVSTLELGDSALYLCASSLPSDEQFFGPGTRLTVL.

This clone was counted between two and nine times. The gene calls are TRBV19 and TRBJ1-5, with 10 bases matching TRBD1. V was clipped by 3 bases and J by 5 bases; unmatched bases: 1. CDR3 length: 14 amino acids. Germline V gene sequence: CDR1 LNHDA, CDR2 SQIVND (reference sequence). The CDR3 here is CASSMGTGDQPQHF. CDR3 coding DNA: TGTGCCAGTAGTATGGGGACAGGGGATCAGCCCCAGCATTTT.

The CDR3 nucleotides are TGTGCCAGCAGCCGCAGGGGCCCAGATACGCAGTATTTT. It codes for CASSRRGPDTQYF. This rearrangement joins TRBV11-3 to TRBJ2-3; a possible D gene is TRBD1 (6 bases). Germline V gene data show CDR1 as SGHNT and CDR2 as YENEEA. The CDR3 has 13 residues. Trimming took off 5 bases at V and 4 bases at J, with 10 bases between the two ends.

The rearrangement links TRBV2 to TRBJ2-5; D call uncertain. CDR3 length equals 13 residues. The V gene's germline CDR1 is SNHLY and CDR2 FYNNEI. Trimming took off 8 bases at V and 3 bases at J, with 13 bases between the two ends. The CDR3 protein is CASGRNLEETQYF. The CDR3 DNA reads TGTGCCAGCGGCAGGAACTTGGAAGAGACCCAGTACTTC. Supplemented by reference TRBV2 and TRBJ2-5, the full variable domain reads EPEVTQTPSHQVTQMGQEVILRCVPISNHLYFYWYRQILGQKVEFLVSFYNNEISEKSEIFDDQFSVERPDGSNFTLKIRSTKLEDSAMYFCASGRNLEETQYFGPGTRLLVL.

This clone was observed once. The chain recombines TRBV1 with TRBJ1-6. TRBV1 is deemed a pseudogene. There are 18 residues in the CDR3. In DNA, the CDR3 is TGCACCAGCAGCCAAGATCGCACCGGGTCTGTCCCTCATTCACCCCTCCACTTT. Its translation: CTSSQDRTGSVPHSPLHF.

This chain joins TRBV5-1 and TRBJ2-1; 8 nucleotides agree with TRBD2. The V and J ends lost 2 bases and 8 bases, in that order; junction bases with no gene match: 9. This CDR3 is 15 amino acids long. Germline V gene data show CDR1 as SGHRS and CDR2 as YFSETQ. Here the CDR3 reads CASSLGSTSADEQFF. The DNA of the CDR3 is TGCGCCAGCAGCTTAGGCTCGACTAGCGCAGATGAGCAGTTCTTC. The whole variable domain, filled in from reference TRBV5-1 and TRBJ2-1, reads KAGVTQTPRYLIKTRGQQVTLSCSPISGHRSVSWYQQTPGQGLQFLFEYFSETQRNKGNFPGRFSGRQFSNSRSEMNVSTLELGDSALYLCASSLGSTSADEQFFGPGTRLTVL.